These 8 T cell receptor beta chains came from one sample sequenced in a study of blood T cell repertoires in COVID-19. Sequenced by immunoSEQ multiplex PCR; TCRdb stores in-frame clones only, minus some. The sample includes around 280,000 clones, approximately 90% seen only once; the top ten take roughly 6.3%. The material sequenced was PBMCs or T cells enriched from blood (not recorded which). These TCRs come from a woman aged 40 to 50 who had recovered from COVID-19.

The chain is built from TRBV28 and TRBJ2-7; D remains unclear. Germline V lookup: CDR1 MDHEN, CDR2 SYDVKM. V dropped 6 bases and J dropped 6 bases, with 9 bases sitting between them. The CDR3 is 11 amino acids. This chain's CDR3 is CASRERSEQYF. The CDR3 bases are TGTGCCAGCAGGGAGCGCTCCGAGCAGTACTTC.

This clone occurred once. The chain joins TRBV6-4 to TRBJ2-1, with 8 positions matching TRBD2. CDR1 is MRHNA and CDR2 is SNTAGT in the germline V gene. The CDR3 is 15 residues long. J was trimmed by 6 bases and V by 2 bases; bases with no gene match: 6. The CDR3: CASSDVAGTINEQFF. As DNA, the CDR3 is TGTGCCAGCAGTGACGTAGCGGGAACAATCAATGAGCAGTTCTTC.

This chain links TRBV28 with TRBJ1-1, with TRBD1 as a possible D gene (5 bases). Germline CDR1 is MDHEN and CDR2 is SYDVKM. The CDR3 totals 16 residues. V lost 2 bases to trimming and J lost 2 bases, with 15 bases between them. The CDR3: CASSLGPGFGNTEAFF. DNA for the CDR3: TGTGCCAGCAGTTTAGGGCCAGGGTTTGGAAACACTGAAGCTTTCTTT. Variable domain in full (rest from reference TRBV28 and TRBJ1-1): DVKVTQSSRYLVKRTGEKVFLECVQDMDHENMFWYRQDPGLGLRLIYFSYDVKMKEKGDIPEGYSVSREKKERFSLILESASTNQTSMYLCASSLGPGFGNTEAFFGQGTRLTVV.

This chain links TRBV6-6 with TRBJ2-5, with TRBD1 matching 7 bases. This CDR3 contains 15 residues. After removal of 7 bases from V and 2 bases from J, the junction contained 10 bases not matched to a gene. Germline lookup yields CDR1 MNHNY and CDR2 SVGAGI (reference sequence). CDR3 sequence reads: CASKRAGGKQETQYF. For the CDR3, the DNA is TGTGCCAGCAAAAGGGCAGGGGGAAAACAAGAGACCCAGTACTTC.

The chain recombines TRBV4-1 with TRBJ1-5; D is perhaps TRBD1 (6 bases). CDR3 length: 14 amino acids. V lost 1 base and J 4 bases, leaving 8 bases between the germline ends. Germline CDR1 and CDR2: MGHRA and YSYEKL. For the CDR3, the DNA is TGCGCCAGCAGCCAAGGGACAGTAAATCAGCCCCAGCATTTT. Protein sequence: CASSQGTVNQPQHF.

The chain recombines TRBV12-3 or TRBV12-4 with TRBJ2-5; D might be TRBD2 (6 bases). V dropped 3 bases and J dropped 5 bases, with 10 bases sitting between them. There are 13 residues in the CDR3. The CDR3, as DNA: TGTGCCAGCAGTTTGCGGGGCGGGGAGACCCAGTACTTC. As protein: CASSLRGGETQYF.

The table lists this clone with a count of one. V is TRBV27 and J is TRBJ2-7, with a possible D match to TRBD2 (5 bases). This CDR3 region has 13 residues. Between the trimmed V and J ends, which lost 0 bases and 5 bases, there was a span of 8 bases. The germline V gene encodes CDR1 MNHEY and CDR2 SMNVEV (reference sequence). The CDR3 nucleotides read TGTGCCAGCAGTTTATCGCGGGCTGACGAGCAGTACTTC. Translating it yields CASSLSRADEQYF.

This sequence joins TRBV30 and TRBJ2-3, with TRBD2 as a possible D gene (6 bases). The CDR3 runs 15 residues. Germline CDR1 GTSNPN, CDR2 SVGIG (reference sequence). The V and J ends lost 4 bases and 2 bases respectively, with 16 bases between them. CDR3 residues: CAWIRTGLNTDTQYF. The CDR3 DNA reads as TGTGCCTGGATAAGGACGGGACTCAACACAGATACGCAGTATTTT.